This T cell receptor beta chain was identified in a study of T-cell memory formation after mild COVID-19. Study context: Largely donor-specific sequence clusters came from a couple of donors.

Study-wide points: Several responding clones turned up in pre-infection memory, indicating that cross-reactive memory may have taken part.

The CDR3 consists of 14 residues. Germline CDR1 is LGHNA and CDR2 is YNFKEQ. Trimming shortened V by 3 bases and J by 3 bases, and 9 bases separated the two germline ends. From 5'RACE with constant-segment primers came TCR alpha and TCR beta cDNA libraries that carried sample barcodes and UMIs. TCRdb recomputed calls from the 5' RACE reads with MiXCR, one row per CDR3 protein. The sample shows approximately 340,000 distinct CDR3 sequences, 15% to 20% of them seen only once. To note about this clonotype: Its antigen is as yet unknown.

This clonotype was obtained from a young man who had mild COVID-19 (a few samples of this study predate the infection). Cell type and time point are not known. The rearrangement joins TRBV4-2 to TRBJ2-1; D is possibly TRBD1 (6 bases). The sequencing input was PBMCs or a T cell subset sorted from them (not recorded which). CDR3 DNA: TGTGCCAGCAGCCAGGTGGACAGCTACAATGAGCAGTTCTTC. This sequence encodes CASSQVDSYNEQFF.